Described below is a single TCR beta chain sequence and its context. The antigen is undetermined. This sample is drawn from a study of cytomegalovirus exposure and HLA in healthy donors. The study's findings and limits: A later analysis associated 15,000 to 20,000 TCR beta sequences with HLA alleles at a 0.05 false discovery rate.

At the time of sampling, donors were nominally healthy, though unrecorded immune exposures were likely. The PCR used 60 Vbeta and 13 Jbeta primers. Generated by immunoSEQ multiplex PCR, the TCRdb table keeps only in-frame clones and is missing some. The sample lists some 110,000 clones, 78% occurring once. Germline lookup yields CDR1 KGHSH and CDR2 LQKENI. The CDR3 totals 15 residues. V trimming: 4 bases; J trimming: 7 bases; junction bases outside the gene matches: 13. The V gene is TRBV18, the J gene TRBJ2-7; 7 bases are a match to TRBD1. Material for sequencing was PBMCs. This clonotype was obtained from a man in his thirties or forties in good health and CMV-seronegative. CDR3 sequence: CASSHPGQKNDEQYF. CDR3 nucleotides: TGTGCCAGCTCACACCCGGGACAGAAGAATGATGAGCAGTACTTC.